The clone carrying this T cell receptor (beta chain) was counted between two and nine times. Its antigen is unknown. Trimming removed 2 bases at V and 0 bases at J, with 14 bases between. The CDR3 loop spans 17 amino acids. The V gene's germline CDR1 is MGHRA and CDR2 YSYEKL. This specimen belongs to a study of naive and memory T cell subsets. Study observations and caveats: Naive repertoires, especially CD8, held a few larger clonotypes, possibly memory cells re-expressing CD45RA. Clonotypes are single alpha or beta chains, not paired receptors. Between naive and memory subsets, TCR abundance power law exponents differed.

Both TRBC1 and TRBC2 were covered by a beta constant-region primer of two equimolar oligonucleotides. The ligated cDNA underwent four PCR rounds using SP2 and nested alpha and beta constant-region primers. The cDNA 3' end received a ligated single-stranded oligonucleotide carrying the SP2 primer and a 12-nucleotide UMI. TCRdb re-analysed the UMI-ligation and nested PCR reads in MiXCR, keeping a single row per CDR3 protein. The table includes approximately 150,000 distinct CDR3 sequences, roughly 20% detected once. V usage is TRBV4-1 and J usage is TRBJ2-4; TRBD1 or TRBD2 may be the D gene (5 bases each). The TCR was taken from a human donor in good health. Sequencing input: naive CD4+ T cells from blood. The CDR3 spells CASSQPTRGKAKNIQYF. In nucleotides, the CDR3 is TGCGCCAGCAGCCAACCTACTAGGGGTAAAGCCAAAAACATTCAGTACTTC.